This is a list of T cell receptor beta chains from one sample in a study of graft-versus-host responses after intestinal transplantation. Using immunoSEQ multiplex PCR, the repertoire was profiled, and TCRdb retains in-frame clones only, with some absent. The sample contains about 90,000 clones, 94% of which appear only once. The antigens of these receptors remain unknown. Source: unstimulated CD4+ T cells sorted from spleen or lymph node cells, taken before transplant. Receptors originate from a human donor who was the organ donor for an intestinal transplant. Both conserved end residues are part of each CDR3. The D gene is left open where the match is weak. Size is omitted from some rows. Given values are once, few, many or a class for expanded clones.

>TRBJ2-7|TRBD2|.|TRBV6-5
CASTSGASYEQYF
TGTGCCAGCACTAGCGGGGCGTCCTACGAGCAGTACTTC
>TRBJ1-2|.|few|TRBV9
CASSVYVGDYGYTF
TGTGCCAGCAGCGTATATGTGGGAGACTATGGCTACACCTTC
>TRBJ2-2|.|.|TRBV7-9
CASSNKAQGDNPGELFF
TGTGCCAGCAGCAATAAAGCGCAGGGCGATAATCCCGGGGAGCTGTTTTTT
>TRBJ2-6|TRBD1|.|TRBV5-8
CASSSGQGKTSGANVLTF
TGTGCCAGCAGCTCTGGACAGGGGAAGACCTCTGGGGCCAACGTCCTGACTTTC
>TRBJ1-2|.|.|TRBV28
CASSVDPEGIGYTF
TGTGCCAGCAGTGTTGACCCCGAGGGTATCGGCTACACCTTC
>TRBJ2-1|.|.|TRBV5-1
CASSPTQSRSSYNEQFF
TGCGCCAGCAGCCCGACCCAATCCAGGAGCTCCTACAATGAGCAGTTCTTC
>TRBJ1-2|.|once|TRBV4-3
CASSQEIHNNYGYTF
TGCGCCAGCAGCCAAGAAATACATAATAACTATGGCTACACCTTC
>TRBJ1-1|TRBD1|.|TRBV25-1
CASSPGQGALGSTEAFF
TGTGCCAGCAGTCCCGGACAGGGGGCACTTGGGAGCACTGAAGCTTTCTTT
>TRBJ2-7|.|.|TRBV19
CASTARGGAYEQYF
TGTGCCAGTACCGCTCGGGGAGGAGCCTACGAGCAGTACTTC
>TRBJ2-2|TRBD1|.|TRBV11-3
CASSLQGAPGELFF
TGTGCCAGCAGCTTACAGGGGGCACCCGGGGAGCTGTTTTTT
>TRBJ1-3|.|.|TRBV19
CASSRPGQAGNTIYF
TGTGCCAGTAGTAGACCCGGTCAGGCTGGAAACACCATATATTTT
>TRBJ2-5|.|.|TRBV28
CASSWQETQYF
TGTGCCAGCAGTTGGCAAGAGACCCAGTACTTC
>TRBJ1-6|.|.|TRBV19
CASSMTRGDLSPLHF
TGTGCCAGTAGTATGACCCGGGGGGACCTATCACCCCTCCACTTT
>TRBJ2-4|.|.|TRBV7-9
CASSLRGWENIQYF
TGTGCCAGCAGCTTACGGGGCTGGGAAAACATTCAGTACTTC
>TRBJ2-7|TRBD2|.|TRBV2
CASRGGGGTDYEQYF
TGTGCCAGCCGAGGTGGGGGGGGTACGGACTACGAGCAGTACTTC